Listed here are 28 T cell receptor beta chains from one sample, sequenced in a study of T cell responses to AZD1222 COVID-19 vaccine. TCRdb's copy holds only in-frame clones and misses some; the assay was immunoSEQ multiplex PCR. In the table there are about 130,000 clones, 80% to 95% of which are singletons. This specimen was peripheral blood, taken on day 0 of AZD1222 vaccination. The receptors were gathered from an adult in good health.

The chain has TRBV28 and TRBJ1-1; D gene unclear. Germline V gene lookup returns CDR1 MDHEN and CDR2 SYDVKM. The CDR3 is 14 amino acids. V was trimmed by 7 bases and J by 0 bases, leaving 12 bases between them. CDR3 amino acids: CASTFGKLNTEAFF. The CDR3 DNA sequence: TGTGCCAGCACCTTTGGGAAGTTGAACACTGAAGCTTTCTTT.

V gene TRBV7-2 combines with J gene TRBJ2-2, with no clear D. Germline V gives CDR1 SGHTA, CDR2 FQGNSA. The CDR3 loop spans 13 amino acids. V dropped 3 bases and J dropped 6 bases, with 8 bases sitting between them. CDR3 in DNA: TGTGCCAGCAGCTTTAGCTCTTCCGGGGAGCTGTTTTTT. This codes for CASSFSSSGELFF.

The rearrangement joins TRBV18 to TRBJ2-1; D is unclear. The germline gives CDR1 KGHSH, CDR2 LQKENI. The V gene lost 3 bases and the J gene lost 0 bases, with 6 bases spanning the gap. This CDR3 spans 14 amino acids. CDR3 loop: CASSPSSSYNEQFF. The CDR3 DNA follows: TGTGCCAGCTCACCGAGTAGCTCCTACAATGAGCAGTTCTTC.

The chain uses TRBV7-9 and TRBJ1-3; tentatively, D is TRBD1 (5 bases). This CDR3 contains 15 residues. Trimming stripped 4 bases from V and 0 bases from J, with 10 bases between. Looked up from germline, CDR1 is SEHNR and CDR2 is FQNEAQ (reference sequence). The CDR3 DNA sequence: TGTGCCAGCAGCTCCGGGGGGAACTCTGGAAACACCATATATTTT. Protein sequence: CASSSGGNSGNTIYF.

This clone was observed a single time. The chain joins TRBV28 to TRBJ1-2; unclear D gene. Trimming took off 5 bases at V and 5 bases at J, with 9 bases between the two ends. This CDR3 is 12 amino acids long. Germline-derived CDR1 and CDR2 are MDHEN and SYDVKM. CDR3 bases: TGTGCCAGCAGTGCCGATTGGTATGGCTACACCTTC. Protein product: CASSADWYGYTF.

V usage is TRBV6-5 and J usage is TRBJ2-5; TRBD1 agrees at 10 bases. The CDR3 consists of 15 residues. With V trimmed by 2 bases and J by 7 bases, 7 bases remained unmatched. CDR1 and CDR2 (germline): MNHEY, SVGAGI. This chain's CDR3 is CASSYSPGQGWTQYF. CDR3 nucleotides: TGTGCCAGCAGTTACAGCCCGGGACAGGGGTGGACCCAGTACTTC.

The chain couples TRBV7-2 to TRBJ1-4, with D tentatively TRBD1 (6 bases). V lost 5 bases to trimming and J lost 8 bases, with 18 bases between them. The CDR3 spans 15 residues. Germline V gene sequence: CDR1 SGHTA, CDR2 FQGNSA. CDR3 DNA sequence: TGTGCCAGCAGCACCCAGGGGAAAGTTGGCGAAAAACTGTTTTTT. Translating gives CASSTQGKVGEKLFF.

The chain couples TRBV7-2 to TRBJ2-1; 11 bases fit TRBD2. The CDR3 sequence is 15 residues long. Germline trimming cut 4 bases from V and 4 bases from J; bases unmatched to any gene: 3. Germline loops: CDR1 SGHTA, CDR2 FQGNSA. CDR3 nucleotide sequence: TGTGCCAGCAGCTCGGGGACTAGCGGATACAATGAGCAGTTCTTC. Its translation: CASSSGTSGYNEQFF.

This chain joins TRBV29-1 and TRBJ1-2; a possible D gene is TRBD1 (5 bases). Germline-derived CDR1 and CDR2 are SQVTM and ANQGSEA. Trimming took off 5 bases at V and 3 bases at J, with 10 bases between the two ends. The CDR3 length is 12 residues. For the CDR3, the DNA is TGCAGCGTTTACGGGGGGTACTATGGCTACACCTTC. It translates to CSVYGGYYGYTF.

This chain uses TRBV6-1 with TRBJ2-1; D unclear. The CDR3 sequence is 11 residues long. V was shortened by 3 bases and J by 6 bases, with 3 bases between the two germline ends. Looked up from germline, CDR1 is MNHNS and CDR2 is SASEGT. CDR3 residues: CASSEINEQFF. CDR3 sequence (DNA): TGTGCCAGCAGTGAGATCAATGAGCAGTTCTTC.

The V and J genes are TRBV5-4 and TRBJ2-5, with D unresolved. The germline V and J ends were trimmed by 4 bases and 2 bases, with 15 bases remaining between them. The CDR3 is 15 amino acids. The germline V gene encodes CDR1 SGHNT and CDR2 YYREEE (reference sequence). The CDR3 DNA reads as TGTGCCAGCAGCGCAACTTTTCCCGCACAAGAGACCCAGTACTTC. It encodes CASSATFPAQETQYF.

CDR3 in DNA: TGTGCCAGCAGCGTCGGCGGGCGGGCTGAAGCTTTCTTT. Translated, it gives CASSVGGRAEAFF. The chain has TRBV7-2 and TRBJ1-1; D gene uncertain. The CDR3 covers 13 residues. The germline V gene encodes CDR1 SGHTA and CDR2 FQGNSA. Trimming cost V 5 bases and J 6 bases, with 13 bases left between them.

This sequence joins TRBV15 and TRBJ1-5; no firm D call. There are 13 residues in the CDR3. The ends were cut back, 8 bases at V and 5 bases at J, with 13 bases in the middle. Germline V gives CDR1 LNHNV, CDR2 YYDKDF (reference sequence). CDR3: CATGGRGYQPQHF. DNA of the CDR3: TGTGCCACCGGCGGACGGGGATATCAGCCCCAGCATTTT.

The rearrangement joins TRBV7-9 to TRBJ1-2; perhaps TRBD1 as D (5 bases). The CDR3 length is 14 residues. In germline, CDR1 is SEHNR, CDR2 FQNEAQ (reference sequence). Trimming removed 11 bases at V and 3 bases at J, with 19 bases between. Written as DNA, the CDR3 is TGTGCCGTCGTACCCCGGGGGTCCGACTATGGCTACACCTTC. This translates into CAVVPRGSDYGYTF.

The rearrangement uses TRBV19 and TRBJ2-3; weak D call: TRBD2 (6 bases). Germline-derived CDR1 and CDR2 are LNHDA and SQIVND (reference sequence). Trimming took off 1 base at V and 5 bases at J, with 13 bases between the two ends. The CDR3 contains 15 residues. The CDR3 spells CASSIAGQGGDTQYF. CDR3 in DNA: TGTGCCAGTAGTATAGCGGGGCAGGGAGGAGATACGCAGTATTTT.

V is TRBV7-2 and J is TRBJ2-7, with D unresolved. Germline CDR1 SGHTA, CDR2 FQGNSA. The V end was cut by 5 bases, the J end by 2 bases, with 7 bases between. CDR3 size: 12 residues. CDR3 bases: TGTGCCAGCAGCCAAACAGCCTACGAGCAGTACTTC. Protein sequence: CASSQTAYEQYF.

The chain links TRBV15 to TRBJ2-5, with 9 bases aligning to TRBD1. This CDR3 region has 15 residues. After removal of 4 bases from V and 4 bases from J, the junction contained 7 bases not matched to a gene. Germline CDR1 reads LNHNV; CDR2 reads YYDKDF (reference sequence). The CDR3, as DNA: TGTGCCACCAGCACCCGGACAGGGGTAACAGAGACCCAGTACTTC. Its protein product is CATSTRTGVTETQYF.

The chain has TRBV19 and TRBJ2-6, with a possible D match to TRBD2 (5 bases). The ends were cut back, 1 base at V and 1 base at J, with 8 bases in the middle. The CDR3 loop spans 16 amino acids. The germline V gene has CDR1 LNHDA and CDR2 SQIVND (reference sequence). The chain's CDR3 is CASSIGEGSGANVLTF. CDR3 in DNA: TGTGCCAGTAGTATAGGAGAGGGTTCTGGGGCCAACGTCCTGACTTTC.

The chain links TRBV5-4 to TRBJ1-2; 8 positions match TRBD1. Germline CDR1 SGHNT, CDR2 YYREEE (reference sequence). V shed 7 bases, J shed 4 bases, and the junction held 6 bases outside the gene matches. This CDR3 is built from 13 residues. The CDR3 is CASPGQGGYGYTF. CDR3 DNA: TGTGCCAGCCCTGGACAGGGAGGCTATGGCTACACCTTC.

The rearrangement uses TRBV6-5 and TRBJ2-7, with TRBD2 as a possible D gene (6 bases). Germline V CDR1 and CDR2: MNHEY, SVGAGI. V was shortened by 10 bases and J by 8 bases, with 21 bases between the two germline ends. This CDR3 is built from 13 residues. CDR3 sequence reads: CATAPGLPLKQYF. For the CDR3, the DNA is TGTGCCACAGCCCCGGGACTCCCTCTCAAGCAGTACTTC.

The sample holds a few counts of this clone. The chain combines TRBV6-5 with TRBJ2-1; 7 nucleotides align to TRBD2. The germline CDR1 and CDR2 sequences are MNHEY and SVGAGI. With 5 bases clipped from V and 13 bases from J, the junction kept 8 bases outside the gene matches. The CDR3 extends over 12 amino acids. CDR3 nucleotide sequence: TGTGCCAGCAGTCTCTGGACTAGTCCCCAGTTCTTC. It codes for CASSLWTSPQFF.

V and J are TRBV7-2 and TRBJ2-6, with D tentatively TRBD2 (5 bases). V gave up 4 bases and J gave up 0 bases, with 19 bases separating them. This CDR3 has 19 amino acids. Germline CDR1 and CDR2: SGHTA and FQGNSA. The CDR3 region is CASSSPLGGSSSGANVLTF. The CDR3 bases are TGTGCCAGCAGCTCTCCCTTGGGCGGGTCCTCCTCTGGGGCCAACGTCCTGACTTTC. The full variable domain, with the rest looked up from reference TRBV7-2 and TRBJ2-6, is GAGVSQSPSNKVTEKGKDVELRCDPISGHTALYWYRQSLGQGLEFLIYFQGNSAPDKSGLPSDRFSAERTGGSVSTLTIQRTQQEDSAVYLCASSSPLGGSSSGANVLTFGAGSRLTVL.

This chain joins TRBV19 and TRBJ1-3; no firm D call. This CDR3 contains 14 residues. CDR1 and CDR2 from the germline V gene are LNHDA and SQIVND (reference sequence). Deletions cut 5 bases from V and 1 base from J, with 9 bases between. The CDR3 DNA sequence: TGTGCCAGTAGTCTCCGGATATCTGGAAACACCATATATTTT. Residues: CASSLRISGNTIYF.

The chain carries TRBV5-1 and TRBJ1-1; D is possibly TRBD1 (6 bases). Germline lookup yields CDR1 SGHRS and CDR2 YFSETQ. The V end was cut by 5 bases, the J end by 4 bases, with 18 bases between. CDR3 length: 15 residues. The chain's CDR3 is CASRGAGARGTEAFF. CDR3 sequence (DNA): TGCGCCAGCAGGGGGGCTGGGGCCAGGGGCACTGAAGCTTTCTTT.

The rearrangement links TRBV10-3 to TRBJ2-1; D uncertain. This CDR3 region has 16 residues. Germline CDR1 and CDR2: ENHRY and SYGVKD. The germline V and J ends were trimmed by 6 bases and 6 bases, with 21 bases remaining between them. CDR3 in amino acids: CAIRADSPDVGNEQFF. The DNA of the CDR3 is TGTGCCATCAGAGCCGACTCCCCCGATGTTGGCAATGAGCAGTTCTTC.

The chain joins TRBV10-1 to TRBJ2-1, with 7 nucleotides matching TRBD2. The germline CDR1 and CDR2 sequences are WNHNN and SYGVQD (reference sequence). V trimming: 6 bases; J trimming: 6 bases; junction bases outside the gene matches: 11. The CDR3 sequence is 15 residues long. The DNA for the CDR3 is TGCGCCAGCAGCGACACGGGGAGGGCTATCAATGAGCAGTTCTTC. As protein: CASSDTGRAINEQFF.

The rearrangement joins TRBV15 to TRBJ2-4; 8 bases map to TRBD1. The V gene's germline CDR1 is LNHNV and CDR2 YYDKDF (reference sequence). This CDR3 contains 14 residues. V gave up 7 bases and J gave up 7 bases; unmatched junction bases: 9. CDR3 in amino acids: CATTHSGGENIQYF. DNA of the CDR3: TGTGCCACCACCCACTCAGGGGGCGAGAACATTCAGTACTTC.

The chain is built from TRBV19 and TRBJ2-3; 10 bases are shared with TRBD2. V gave up 4 bases and J gave up 6 bases; unmatched junction bases: 13. Germline V gene data show CDR1 as LNHDA and CDR2 as SQIVND (reference sequence). The CDR3 contains 17 residues. CDR3 residues: CASSKALAGRGRDTQYF. CDR3 coding DNA: TGTGCCAGTAGTAAAGCACTAGCGGGACGAGGCAGGGATACGCAGTATTTT.